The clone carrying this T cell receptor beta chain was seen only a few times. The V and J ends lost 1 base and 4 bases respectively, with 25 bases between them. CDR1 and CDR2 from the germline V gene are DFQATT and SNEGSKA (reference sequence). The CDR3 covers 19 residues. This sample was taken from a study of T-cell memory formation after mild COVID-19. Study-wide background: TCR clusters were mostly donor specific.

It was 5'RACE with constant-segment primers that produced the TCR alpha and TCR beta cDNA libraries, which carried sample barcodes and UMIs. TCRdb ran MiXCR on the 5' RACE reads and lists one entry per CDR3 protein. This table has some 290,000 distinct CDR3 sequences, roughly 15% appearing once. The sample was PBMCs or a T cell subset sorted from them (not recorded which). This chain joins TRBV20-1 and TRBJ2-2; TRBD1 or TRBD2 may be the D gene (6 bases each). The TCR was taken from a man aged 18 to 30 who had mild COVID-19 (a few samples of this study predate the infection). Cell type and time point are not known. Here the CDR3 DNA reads TGCAGTGCTAGAGGGGCGGGACACGCCCCAGTGGGGGGCACCGGGGAGCTGTTTTTT. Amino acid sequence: CSARGAGHAPVGGTGELFF.